This T cell receptor beta chain comes out of a study of T-cell reconstitution after alpha-beta-depleted transplantation in children. This clonotype was found a few times. Its specificity is not known. The study's findings and limits: Several hundred expanded graft clones reportedly were the source of alpha-beta T cells about two months after transplant.

As it was prepared, the TCRbeta library received unique molecular identifiers. TCRdb called the PCR reads again in MiXCR, with one record for every CDR3 protein. The sample has 200,000 to 300,000 distinct CDR3 sequences, under 30% seen once. Looked up from germline, CDR1 is SGHAT and CDR2 is FQNNGV. Trimming pared 6 bases from V and 12 bases from J, leaving 3 bases between. The CDR3 has 9 amino acids. The sample here was PBMCs, mostly from graft donor cells, taken 360 days after TCRalphabeta/CD19-depleted stem cell transplant. This sequence joins TRBV11-2 and TRBJ2-6; no clear D gene. The sequence came from a female patient aged 2 to 10 who had a stem cell transplant for congenital amegakaryocytic thrombocytopenia, so the T cells may come from the graft donor. The CDR3 reads CASRSVLTF. The CDR3, as DNA: TGTGCCAGCAGGTCCGTCCTGACTTTC.